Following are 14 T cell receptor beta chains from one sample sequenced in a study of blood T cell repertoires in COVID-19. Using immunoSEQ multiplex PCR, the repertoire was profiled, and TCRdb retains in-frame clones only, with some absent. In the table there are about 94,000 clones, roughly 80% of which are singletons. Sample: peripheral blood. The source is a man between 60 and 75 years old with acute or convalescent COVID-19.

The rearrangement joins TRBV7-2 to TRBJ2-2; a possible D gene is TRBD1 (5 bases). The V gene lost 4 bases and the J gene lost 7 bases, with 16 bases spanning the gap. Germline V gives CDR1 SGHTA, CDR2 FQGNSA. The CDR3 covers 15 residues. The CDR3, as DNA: TGTGCCAGCAGCTCCTCTCCGGACACCGGCGGGGAGCTGTTTTTT. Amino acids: CASSSSPDTGGELFF. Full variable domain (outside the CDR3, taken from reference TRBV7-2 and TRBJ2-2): GAGVSQSPSNKVTEKGKDVELRCDPISGHTALYWYRQSLGQGLEFLIYFQGNSAPDKSGLPSDRFSAERTGGSVSTLTIQRTQQEDSAVYLCASSSSPDTGGELFFGEGSRLTVL.

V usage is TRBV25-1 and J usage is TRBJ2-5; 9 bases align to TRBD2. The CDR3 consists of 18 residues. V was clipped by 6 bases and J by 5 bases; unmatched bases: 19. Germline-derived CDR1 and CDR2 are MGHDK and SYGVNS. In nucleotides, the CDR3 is TGTGCCAGCAGCGGAGGGAGTATTAGCGGGGGAGATTTGGAGACCCAGTACTTC. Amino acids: CASSGGSISGGDLETQYF.

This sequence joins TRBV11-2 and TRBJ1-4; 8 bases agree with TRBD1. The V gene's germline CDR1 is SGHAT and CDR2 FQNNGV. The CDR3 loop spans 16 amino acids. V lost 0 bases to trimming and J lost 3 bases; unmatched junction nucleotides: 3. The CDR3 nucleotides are TGTGCCAGCAGCTTAGATCAGGGGGCAGCTAATGAAAAACTGTTTTTT. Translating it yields CASSLDQGAANEKLFF.

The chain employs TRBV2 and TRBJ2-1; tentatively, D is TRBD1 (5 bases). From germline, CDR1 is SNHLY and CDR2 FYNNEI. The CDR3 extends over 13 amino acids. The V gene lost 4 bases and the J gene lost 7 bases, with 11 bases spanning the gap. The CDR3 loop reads CASSVRGWNEQFF. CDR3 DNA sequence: TGTGCCAGCAGTGTAAGGGGTTGGAATGAGCAGTTCTTC.

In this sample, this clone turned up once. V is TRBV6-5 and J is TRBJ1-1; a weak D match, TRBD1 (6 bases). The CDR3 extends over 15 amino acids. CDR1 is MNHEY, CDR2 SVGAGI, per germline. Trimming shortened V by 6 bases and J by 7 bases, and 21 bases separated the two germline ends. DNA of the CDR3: TGTGCCAGCAGCACAGGGACGGGCTTTTCTGTTGAAGCTTTCTTT. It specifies CASSTGTGFSVEAFF.

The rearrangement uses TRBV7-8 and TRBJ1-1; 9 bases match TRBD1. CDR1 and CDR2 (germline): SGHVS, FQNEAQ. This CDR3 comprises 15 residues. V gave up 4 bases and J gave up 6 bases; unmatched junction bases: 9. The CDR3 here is CASSYIGTGTAEAFF. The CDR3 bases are TGTGCCAGCAGCTATATCGGGACAGGGACAGCTGAAGCTTTCTTT.

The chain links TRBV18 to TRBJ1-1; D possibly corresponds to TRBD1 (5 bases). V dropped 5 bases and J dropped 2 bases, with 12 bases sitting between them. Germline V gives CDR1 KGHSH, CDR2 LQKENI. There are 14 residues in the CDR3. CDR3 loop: CASSLQELNTEAFF. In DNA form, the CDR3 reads TGTGCCAGCTCATTACAGGAACTTAACACTGAAGCTTTCTTT.

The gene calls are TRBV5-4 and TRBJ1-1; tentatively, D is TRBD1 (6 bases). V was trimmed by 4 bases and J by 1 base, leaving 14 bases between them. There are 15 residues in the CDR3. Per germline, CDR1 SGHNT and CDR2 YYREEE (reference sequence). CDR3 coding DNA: TGTGCCAGCAGCCTGAGGACAGAATGGAACACTGAAGCTTTCTTT. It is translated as CASSLRTEWNTEAFF. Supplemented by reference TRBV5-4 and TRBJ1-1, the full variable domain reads ETGVTQSPTHLIKTRGQQVTLRCSSQSGHNTVSWYQQALGQGPQFIFQYYREEENGRGNFPPRFSGLQFPNYSSELNVNALELDDSALYLCASSLRTEWNTEAFFGQGTRLTVV.

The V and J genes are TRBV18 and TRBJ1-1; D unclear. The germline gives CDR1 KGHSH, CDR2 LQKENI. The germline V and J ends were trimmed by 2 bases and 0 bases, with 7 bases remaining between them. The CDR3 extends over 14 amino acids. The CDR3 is CASSPVTVNTEAFF. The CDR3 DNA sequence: TGTGCCAGCTCACCAGTCACGGTGAACACTGAAGCTTTCTTT.

Here the CDR3 reads CASSYYGQGGMDEQYF. Written as DNA, the CDR3 is TGTGCCAGCAGTTACTATGGACAGGGGGGAATGGACGAGCAGTACTTC. V gene TRBV6-5 combines with J gene TRBJ2-7; 10 bases line up with TRBD1. The V and J ends lost 1 base and 5 bases, in that order; junction bases with no gene match: 8. Germline CDR1 reads MNHEY; CDR2 reads SVGAGI. This CDR3 has 16 residues.

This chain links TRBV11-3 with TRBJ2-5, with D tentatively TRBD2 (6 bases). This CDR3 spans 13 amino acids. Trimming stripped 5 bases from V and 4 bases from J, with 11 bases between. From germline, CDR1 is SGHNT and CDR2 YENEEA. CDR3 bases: TGTGCCAGCAGCGAGGGACTCGGAGAGACCCAGTACTTC. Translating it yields CASSEGLGETQYF.

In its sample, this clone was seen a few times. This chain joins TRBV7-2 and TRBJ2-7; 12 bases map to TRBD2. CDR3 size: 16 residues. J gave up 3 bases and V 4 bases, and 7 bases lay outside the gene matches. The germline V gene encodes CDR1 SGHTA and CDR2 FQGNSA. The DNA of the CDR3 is TGTGCCAGCAGCTCTCGACTAGCGGGGGAAGGCTACGAGCAGTACTTC. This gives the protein CASSSRLAGEGYEQYF.

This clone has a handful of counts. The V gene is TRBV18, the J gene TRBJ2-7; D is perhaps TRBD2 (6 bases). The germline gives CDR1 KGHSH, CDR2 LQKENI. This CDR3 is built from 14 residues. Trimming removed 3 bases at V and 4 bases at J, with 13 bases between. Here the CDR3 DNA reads TGTGCCAGCTCACCCCTCGCGGGAAGTTACGAGCAGTACTTC. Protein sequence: CASSPLAGSYEQYF.

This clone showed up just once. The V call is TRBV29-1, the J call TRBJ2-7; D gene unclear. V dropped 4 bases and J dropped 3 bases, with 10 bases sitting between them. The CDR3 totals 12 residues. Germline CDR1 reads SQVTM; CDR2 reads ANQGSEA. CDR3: CSVGSRFYEQYF. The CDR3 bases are TGCAGCGTTGGAAGCAGGTTCTACGAGCAGTACTTC.